The 5 T cell receptor beta chains presented below share a single source sample, sequenced in a study. TCRdb re-derived calls from the 5' RACE reads in MiXCR, one entry per CDR3 protein. The table includes about 6,200 distinct CDR3 sequences, about 60% detected once. Input material: tumor-infiltrating memory CD4+ T cells sorted from the breast tumor. Subset described: memory CD4+ T cells, CD4+CD45RO+CD25-. Every receptor here comes from a female donor with breast cancer.

The rearrangement joins TRBV7-2 to TRBJ2-3; tentatively, D is TRBD2 (5 bases). V lost 6 bases to trimming and J lost 4 bases, with 26 bases between them. Germline V gene data show CDR1 as SGHTA and CDR2 as FQGNSA. This CDR3 contains 18 residues. The CDR3 nucleotides are TGTGCCAGCAGGACCACCAAGTGGATTGAGAGGGCCCCAGATACGCAGTATTTT. Its translation is CASRTTKWIERAPDTQYF. Full variable domain (missing parts from reference TRBV7-2 and TRBJ2-3): GAGVSQSPSNKVTEKGKDVELRCDPISGHTALYWYRQSLGQGLEFLIYFQGNSAPDKSGLPSDRFSAERTGGSVSTLTIQRTQQEDSAVYLCASRTTKWIERAPDTQYFGPGTRLTVL.

V is TRBV7-2 and J is TRBJ2-5; 9 bases map to TRBD1. The germline CDR1 and CDR2 sequences are SGHTA and FQGNSA. The CDR3 totals 15 residues. V lost 2 bases and J lost 3; bases outside the gene matches: 4. The DNA for the CDR3 is TGTGCCAGCAGCTTAATCACAGGGGGCGAAGAGACCCAGTACTTC. It encodes CASSLITGGEETQYF.

The V call is TRBV29-1, the J call TRBJ1-2; 8 bases align to TRBD1. Germline trimming cut 6 bases from V and 2 bases from J; bases unmatched to any gene: 11. Germline CDR1 reads SQVTM; CDR2 reads ANQGSEA. This CDR3 is built from 15 residues. CDR3 coding DNA: TGCAGCGTCGTAGGCGGGGGACAGGAGAACTATGGCTACACCTTC. Protein: CSVVGGGQENYGYTF.

The genes are TRBV4-1 and TRBJ1-2, with 10 bases aligning to TRBD1. The V gene end was trimmed by 0 bases and the J gene end by 2 bases; junction bases not matched to a gene: 9. Germline V gives CDR1 MGHRA, CDR2 YSYEKL. The CDR3 consists of 18 residues. This CDR3 is CASSQDPAGTGVNYGYTF. DNA for the CDR3: TGCGCCAGCAGCCAAGATCCAGCGGGGACAGGGGTAAACTATGGCTACACCTTC.

The rearrangement uses TRBV20-1 and TRBJ2-5; TRBD2 agrees at 9 bases. V gave up 1 base and J gave up 4 bases; unmatched junction bases: 7. The CDR3 totals 15 residues. The germline CDR1 and CDR2 sequences are DFQATT and SNEGSKA (reference sequence). Here the CDR3 reads CSARGLRGGGETQYF. In DNA form, the CDR3 reads TGCAGTGCTAGAGGGTTGCGGGGGGGCGGAGAGACCCAGTACTTC.